This TCR beta chain was identified during a study of T cells in Graves' hyperthyroidism and ophthalmopathy. Each diagnosis drew on symptoms, thyroxine, TRAb, thyroid ultrasound and orbital computed tomography findings. The source material, RNA transcripts, was used to amplify TCR beta CDR3 regions. The primer set for the first-round RT-PCR of the TCR CDR3 was HTBI. TCRdb reprocessed the multiplex PCR reads with MiXCR, giving one entry per CDR3 protein. The sample lists hundreds of thousands of distinct CDR3 sequences; 38% were seen once. Germline values: CDR1 DFQATT, CDR2 SNEGSKA (reference sequence). The CDR3 contains 11 residues.

The sample taken for sequencing was blood. The receptor was isolated from a man aged 18 to 35 with Graves' hyperthyroidism. V is TRBV20-1 and J is TRBJ1-5, with a weak D call TRBD1 (5 bases). The CDR3 is CSPWGEETQHF. The CDR3 DNA is TGCAGCCCCTGGGGGGAAGAGACCCAGCATTTT.